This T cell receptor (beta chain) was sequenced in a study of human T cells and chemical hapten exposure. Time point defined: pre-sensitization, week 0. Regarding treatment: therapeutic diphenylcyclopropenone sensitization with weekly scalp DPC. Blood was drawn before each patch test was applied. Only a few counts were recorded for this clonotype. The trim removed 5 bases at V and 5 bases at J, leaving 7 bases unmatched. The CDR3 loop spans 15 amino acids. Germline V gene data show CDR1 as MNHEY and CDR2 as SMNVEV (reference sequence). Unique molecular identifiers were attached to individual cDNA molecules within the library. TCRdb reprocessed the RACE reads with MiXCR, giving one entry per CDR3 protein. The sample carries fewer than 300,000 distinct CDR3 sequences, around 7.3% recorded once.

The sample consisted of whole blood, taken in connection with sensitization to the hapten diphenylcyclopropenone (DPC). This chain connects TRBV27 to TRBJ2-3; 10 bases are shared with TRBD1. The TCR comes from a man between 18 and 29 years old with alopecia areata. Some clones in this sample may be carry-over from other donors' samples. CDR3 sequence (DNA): TGTGCCAGCAGTCTAGACAGGGGGCCGGGAGATACGCAGTATTTT. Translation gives CASSLDRGPGDTQYF.